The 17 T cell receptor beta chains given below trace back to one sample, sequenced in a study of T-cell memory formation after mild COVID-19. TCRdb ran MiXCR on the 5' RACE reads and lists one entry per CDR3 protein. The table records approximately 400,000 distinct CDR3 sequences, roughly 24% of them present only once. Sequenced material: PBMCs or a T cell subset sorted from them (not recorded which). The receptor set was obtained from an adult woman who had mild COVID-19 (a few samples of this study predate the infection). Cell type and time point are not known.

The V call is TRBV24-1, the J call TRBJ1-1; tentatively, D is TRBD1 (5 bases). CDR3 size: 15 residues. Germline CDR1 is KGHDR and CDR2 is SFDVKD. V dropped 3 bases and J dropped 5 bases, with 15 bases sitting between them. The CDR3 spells CATSDPQGGGTEAFF. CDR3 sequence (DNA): TGTGCCACCAGTGATCCTCAGGGAGGCGGGACTGAAGCTTTCTTT.

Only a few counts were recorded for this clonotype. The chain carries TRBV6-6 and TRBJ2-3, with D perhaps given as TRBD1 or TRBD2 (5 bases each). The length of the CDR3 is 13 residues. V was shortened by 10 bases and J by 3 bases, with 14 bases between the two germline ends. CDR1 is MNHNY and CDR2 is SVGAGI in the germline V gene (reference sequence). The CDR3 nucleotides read TGTGCCACTGGGGGTCGTCCGACAGATACGCAGTATTTT. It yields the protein CATGGRPTDTQYF.

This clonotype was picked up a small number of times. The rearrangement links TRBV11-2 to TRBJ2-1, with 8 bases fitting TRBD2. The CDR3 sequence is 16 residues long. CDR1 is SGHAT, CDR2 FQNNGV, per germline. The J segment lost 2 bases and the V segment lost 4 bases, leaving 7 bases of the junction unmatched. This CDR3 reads CASSYRGGNTYNEQFF. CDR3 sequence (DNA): TGTGCCAGCAGCTACCGGGGGGGTAATACCTACAATGAGCAGTTCTTC.

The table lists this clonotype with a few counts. As DNA, the CDR3 is TGTGCCAGCAGTTTAGGAGGGAGCGGGGTAGCCAAAAACATTCAGTACTTC. It yields the protein CASSLGGSGVAKNIQYF. This chain connects TRBV12-3 or TRBV12-4 to TRBJ2-4; 7 positions match TRBD2. J gave up 0 bases and V 1 base, and 6 bases lay outside the gene matches. This CDR3 region has 17 residues.

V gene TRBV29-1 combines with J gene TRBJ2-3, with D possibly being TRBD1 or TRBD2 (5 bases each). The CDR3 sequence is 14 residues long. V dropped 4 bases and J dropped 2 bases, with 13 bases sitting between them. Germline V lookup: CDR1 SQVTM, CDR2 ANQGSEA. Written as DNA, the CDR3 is TGCAGCGTTGGGGACGCCAACCCCACAGATACGCAGTATTTT. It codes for CSVGDANPTDTQYF.

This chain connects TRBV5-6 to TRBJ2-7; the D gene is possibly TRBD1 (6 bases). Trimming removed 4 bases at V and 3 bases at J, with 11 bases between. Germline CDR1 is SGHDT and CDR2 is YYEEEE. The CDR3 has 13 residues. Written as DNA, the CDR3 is TGTGCCAGCAGCCGGGACAACCGCTACGAGCAGTACTTC. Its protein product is CASSRDNRYEQYF. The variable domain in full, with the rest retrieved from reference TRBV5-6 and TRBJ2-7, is DAGVTQSPTHLIKTRGQQVTLRCSPKSGHDTVSWYQQALGQGPQFIFQYYEEEERQRGNFPDRFSGHQFPNYSSELNVNALLLGDSALYLCASSRDNRYEQYFGPGTRLTVT.

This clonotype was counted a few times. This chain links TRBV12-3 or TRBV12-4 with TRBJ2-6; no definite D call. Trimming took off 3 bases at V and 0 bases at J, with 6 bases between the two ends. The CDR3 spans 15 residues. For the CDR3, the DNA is TGTGCCAGCAGTTTGAAGGGCTCTGGGGCCAACGTCCTGACTTTC. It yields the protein CASSLKGSGANVLTF.

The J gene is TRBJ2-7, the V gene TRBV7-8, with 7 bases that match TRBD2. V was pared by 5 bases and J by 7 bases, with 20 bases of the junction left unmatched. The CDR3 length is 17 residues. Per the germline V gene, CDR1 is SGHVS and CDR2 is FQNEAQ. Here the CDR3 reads CASSPQTSQLVPAEQYF. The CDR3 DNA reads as TGTGCCAGCAGCCCCCAGACTAGCCAACTAGTCCCGGCGGAGCAGTACTTC.

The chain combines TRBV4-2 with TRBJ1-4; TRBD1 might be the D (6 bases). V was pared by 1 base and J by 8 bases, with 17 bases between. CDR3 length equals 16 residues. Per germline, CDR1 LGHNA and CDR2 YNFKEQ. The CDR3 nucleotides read TGTGCCAGCAGCCAAGGCAGGGACACCCTGGGAGAAAAACTGTTTTTT. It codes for CASSQGRDTLGEKLFF.

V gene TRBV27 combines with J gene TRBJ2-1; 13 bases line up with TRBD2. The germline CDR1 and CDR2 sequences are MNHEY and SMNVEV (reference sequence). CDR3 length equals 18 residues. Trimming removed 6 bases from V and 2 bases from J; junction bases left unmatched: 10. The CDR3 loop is CASRGGTSGNGAYNEQFF. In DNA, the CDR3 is TGTGCCAGCAGAGGAGGGACTAGCGGGAATGGAGCCTACAATGAGCAGTTCTTC.

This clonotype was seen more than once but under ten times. This CDR3 reads CASSGRGAYTGELFF. The CDR3 bases are TGTGCCAGCAGTGGCCGGGGGGCGTACACCGGGGAGCTGTTTTTT. The chain uses TRBV6-1 and TRBJ2-2, with a tentative D call TRBD2 (7 bases). Germline lookup yields CDR1 MNHNS and CDR2 SASEGT. The CDR3 is made up of 15 amino acids. The V gene lost 4 bases and the J gene lost 3 bases, with 12 bases spanning the gap.

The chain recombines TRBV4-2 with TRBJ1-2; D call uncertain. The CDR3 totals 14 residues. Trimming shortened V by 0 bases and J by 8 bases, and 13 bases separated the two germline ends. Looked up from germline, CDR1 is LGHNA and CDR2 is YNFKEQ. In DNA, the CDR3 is TGTGCCAGCAGCCAAGAAGCAGGCCCAGCGGGCTACACCTTC. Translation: CASSQEAGPAGYTF.

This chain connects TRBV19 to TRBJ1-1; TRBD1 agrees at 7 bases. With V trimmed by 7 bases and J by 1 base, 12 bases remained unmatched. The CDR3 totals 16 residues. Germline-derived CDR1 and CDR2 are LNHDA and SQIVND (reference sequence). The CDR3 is CASTLIPGQKNTEAFF. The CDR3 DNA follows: TGTGCCAGTACCCTAATTCCGGGACAGAAGAACACTGAAGCTTTCTTT.

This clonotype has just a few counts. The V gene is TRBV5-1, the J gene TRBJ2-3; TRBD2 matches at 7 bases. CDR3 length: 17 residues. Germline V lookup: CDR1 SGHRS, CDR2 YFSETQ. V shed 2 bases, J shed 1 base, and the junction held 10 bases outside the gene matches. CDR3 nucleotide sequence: TGCGCCAGCAGCTTCGGGGGAGAAGCGGGGCGCACAGATACGCAGTATTTT. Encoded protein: CASSFGGEAGRTDTQYF.

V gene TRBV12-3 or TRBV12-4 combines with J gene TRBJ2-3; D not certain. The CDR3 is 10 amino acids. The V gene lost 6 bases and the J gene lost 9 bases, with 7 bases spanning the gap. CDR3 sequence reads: CASSITTQYF. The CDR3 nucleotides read TGTGCCAGCAGCATAACGACGCAGTATTTT.

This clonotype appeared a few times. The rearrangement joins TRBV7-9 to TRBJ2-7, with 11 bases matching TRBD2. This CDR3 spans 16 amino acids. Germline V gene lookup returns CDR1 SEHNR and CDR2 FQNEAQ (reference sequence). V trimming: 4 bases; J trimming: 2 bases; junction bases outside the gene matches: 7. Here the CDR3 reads CASSSVGLAGTYEQYF. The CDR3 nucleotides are TGTGCCAGCAGCTCCGTTGGACTAGCGGGCACCTACGAGCAGTACTTC.

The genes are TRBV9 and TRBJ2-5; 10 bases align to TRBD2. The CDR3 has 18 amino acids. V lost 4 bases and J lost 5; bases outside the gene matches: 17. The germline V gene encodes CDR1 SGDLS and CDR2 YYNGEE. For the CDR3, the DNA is TGTGCCAGCAGCAGAAATGGGAGGAGCGGGAGGGCCCGTGAGACCCAGTACTTC. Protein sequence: CASSRNGRSGRARETQYF.